One sample yielded the 12 T cell receptor beta chains listed below, sequenced in a study of Ad26.COV2.S vaccination and SARS-CoV-2 variants. The treatment here: around 19 received Ad26.COV2.S at low or high dose, single or two shots; roughly 5 received placebo; per-sample allocation not given. Sampling occurred on day 63 after the first vaccine or placebo injection. Repertoires were generated with immunoSEQ multiplex PCR, while TCRdb's copy carries only in-frame clones and drops some. The repertoire includes some 250,000 clones, roughly 90% of them detected once, and about 10% sits in the top ten. Sequencing was performed on peripheral blood, taken in a trial of Ad26.COV2.S vaccine versus placebo. The receptors were sampled from a person aged 18 to 65 who received the Ad26.COV2.S COVID-19 vaccine or a placebo.

The rearrangement joins TRBV24-1 to TRBJ2-7, with D perhaps assigned TRBD1 or TRBD2 (6 bases each). Per germline, CDR1 KGHDR and CDR2 SFDVKD. This CDR3 is 13 amino acids long. The germline V and J ends were trimmed by 6 bases and 2 bases, with 10 bases remaining between them. The CDR3 DNA reads as TGTGCCACCAGTAAGGGGGGACCCTACGAGCAGTACTTC. Residues: CATSKGGPYEQYF.

This clone occurred once. The CDR3 region has the DNA TGCGCCAGCAGCCAAGATTGGCTAGCGGGAGACAATGAGCAGTTCTTC. It specifies CASSQDWLAGDNEQFF. The chain couples TRBV4-3 to TRBJ2-1, with 10 bases aligning to TRBD2. Germline loops: CDR1 LGHNA, CDR2 YSLEER. The CDR3 covers 16 residues. V gave up 0 bases and J gave up 5 bases; unmatched junction bases: 4.

This clone was seen only once. The chain combines TRBV4-1 with TRBJ2-3; D may be TRBD1 (5 bases). V dropped 4 bases and J dropped 3 bases, with 11 bases sitting between them. Germline CDR1 and CDR2: MGHRA and YSYEKL. The CDR3 is made up of 14 amino acids. DNA for the CDR3: TGCGCCAGCAGCCTAATAGGGGCAACAGATACGCAGTATTTT. Its protein is CASSLIGATDTQYF.

This chain uses TRBV5-1 with TRBJ1-4, with 7 bases fitting TRBD1. Germline CDR1 is SGHRS and CDR2 is YFSETQ. The J segment lost 3 bases and the V segment lost 1 base, leaving 12 bases of the junction unmatched. The CDR3 contains 18 residues. The CDR3 protein is CASSLSQGVSWANEKLFF. The DNA of the CDR3 is TGCGCCAGCAGCTTGAGTCAGGGGGTATCGTGGGCTAATGAAAAACTGTTTTTT.

This sequence joins TRBV29-1 and TRBJ2-4; 9 bases line up with TRBD1. Germline CDR1 reads SQVTM; CDR2 reads ANQGSEA. With V trimmed by 7 bases and J by 6 bases, 7 bases remained unmatched. This CDR3 contains 13 residues. The CDR3 reads CSAEGQGINIQYF. CDR3 bases: TGCAGCGCCGAGGGACAGGGAATAAACATTCAGTACTTC.

This clone was observed once. The V gene is TRBV20-1, the J gene TRBJ1-3, with D uncertain. This CDR3 is 11 amino acids long. The germline V gene has CDR1 DFQATT and CDR2 SNEGSKA (reference sequence). The V end was cut by 5 bases, the J end by 1 base, with 3 bases between. In DNA, the CDR3 is TGCAGTGCTCTATCTGGAAACACCATATATTTT. Encoded protein: CSALSGNTIYF.

The chain uses TRBV2 and TRBJ2-1; D uncertain. The CDR3 runs to 13 residues. CDR1 and CDR2 (germline): SNHLY, FYNNEI. Trimming left V 4 bases short and J 10 bases short, with 14 bases between. CDR3 bases: TGTGCCAGCAGTGGCCCGCCCATGGGAGAGCAGTTCTTC. Its protein product is CASSGPPMGEQFF. Combining the CDR3 with reference TRBV2 and TRBJ2-1 gives the whole variable domain EPEVTQTPSHQVTQMGQEVILRCVPISNHLYFYWYRQILGQKVEFLVSFYNNEISEKSEIFDDQFSVERPDGSNFTLKIRSTKLEDSAMYFCASSGPPMGEQFFGPGTRLTVL.

The J gene is TRBJ1-1, the V gene TRBV6-5; D is unclear. V was pared by 5 bases and J by 5 bases, with 18 bases between. The CDR3 has 15 residues. CDR1 is MNHEY, CDR2 SVGAGI, per germline. This chain's CDR3 is CASSRTSPTGTEAFF. DNA for the CDR3: TGTGCCAGCAGTAGGACGAGTCCGACGGGGACTGAAGCTTTCTTT.

The CDR3 region is CASSVTYEQYF. As DNA, the CDR3 is TGTGCCAGCAGCGTGACCTACGAGCAGTACTTC. The V gene is TRBV7-2, the J gene TRBJ2-7; D gene ambiguous. Per the germline V gene, CDR1 is SGHTA and CDR2 is FQGNSA. The V end was cut by 5 bases, the J end by 2 bases, with 4 bases between. The CDR3 contains 11 residues. Variable domain in full (rest from reference TRBV7-2 and TRBJ2-7): GAGVSQSPSNKVTEKGKDVELRCDPISGHTALYWYRQSLGQGLEFLIYFQGNSAPDKSGLPSDRFSAERTGGSVSTLTIQRTQQEDSAVYLCASSVTYEQYFGPGTRLTVT.

The chain has TRBV5-1 and TRBJ1-2; 7 nucleotides align to TRBD1. The CDR3 has 16 amino acids. Trimming took 4 bases from V and 6 from J; bases not matched to a gene: 15. The V gene's germline CDR1 is SGHRS and CDR2 YFSETQ. The CDR3 sequence is CASSLDPDRAENGYTF. CDR3 DNA: TGCGCCAGCAGCCTGGACCCCGACAGGGCAGAAAATGGCTACACCTTC.

The gene calls are TRBV28 and TRBJ2-7; 9 bases agree with TRBD1. Germline V CDR1 and CDR2: MDHEN, SYDVKM. Losses at the gene ends were 1 base for V and 5 bases for J; bases not matched to a gene: 9. This CDR3 region has 16 residues. The CDR3 spells CASSLFGTGNFHEQYF. CDR3 in DNA: TGTGCCAGCAGTTTATTTGGGACAGGGAATTTTCACGAGCAGTACTTC.

The chain carries TRBV3-1 (or the pseudogene TRBV3-2) and TRBJ2-7, with D perhaps TRBD2 (6 bases). The CDR3 has 16 residues. Germline V CDR1 and CDR2: LGHDT, YNNKEL (reference sequence). The V end lost 1 base, the J end lost 6 bases, and 19 bases lay between the germline ends. The CDR3 loop reads CASSQGAGPGKGEQYF. The CDR3 nucleotides are TGTGCCAGCAGCCAAGGAGCGGGTCCCGGAAAAGGCGAGCAGTACTTC.